Shown below are 20 T cell receptor beta chains from a single sample sequenced in a study of technical replicates of blood from a few donors. Measured with immunoSEQ multiplex PCR; TCRdb has only the in-frame clones, and not every one. The table includes about 44,000 clones, about 96% detected once. The sequenced sample consisted of T cells isolated from PBMCs. These receptors were obtained from a human donor in good health.

The chain is built from TRBV4-2 and TRBJ2-6; 12 nucleotides agree with TRBD1. With V trimmed by 4 bases and J by 2 bases, 3 bases remained unmatched. Germline assignment: CDR1 LGHNA and CDR2 YNFKEQ. The CDR3 has 17 amino acids. The CDR3 is CASSLGTGGAGANVLTF. Here the CDR3 DNA reads TGTGCCAGCAGCCTCGGGACAGGGGGCGCTGGGGCCAACGTCCTGACTTTC.

This clone was recorded once. The CDR3 coding sequence is TGTGCCAGTCGACAGCGCCTAAATCCTGAAGCTTTCTTT. Translated, it gives CASRQRLNPEAFF. V usage is TRBV2 and J usage is TRBJ1-1, with a weak D call TRBD1 (5 bases). There are 13 residues in the CDR3. Germline V gives CDR1 SNHLY, CDR2 FYNNEI. Trimming cost V 9 bases and J 6 bases, with 17 bases left between them.

The chain employs TRBV10-3 and TRBJ2-1, with 11 positions matching TRBD2. Germline loops: CDR1 ENHRY, CDR2 SYGVKD. The junction had 8 bases not matched to a gene; V was cut back by 7 bases and J by 6 bases. The CDR3 has 15 amino acids. This chain's CDR3 is CAITVSGRAGNEQFF. The CDR3 DNA is TGTGCCATCACGGTTAGCGGGAGGGCCGGCAATGAGCAGTTCTTC.

The rearrangement uses TRBV25-1 and TRBJ2-3; the match to TRBD2 covers 8 bases. The V and J ends lost 2 bases and 4 bases, in that order; junction bases with no gene match: 2. This CDR3 is built from 14 residues. Germline V gene lookup returns CDR1 MGHDK and CDR2 SYGVNS. This CDR3 is CASSETRGADTQYF. CDR3 DNA: TGTGCCAGCAGTGAAACGCGGGGGGCAGATACGCAGTATTTT.

Comments on this clone: The junction departs from germline at one end; a sequencing error may be responsible. V is TRBV7-7 and J is TRBJ2-7, with D tentatively TRBD2 (5 bases). The CDR3 covers 14 residues. CDR1 is SSHAT, CDR2 FNYEAQ, per germline (reference sequence). CDR3 in amino acids: CASSLDPGSYEQYF. CDR3 nucleotide sequence: TGTGCTAGCAGCTTAGATCCGGGATCCTACGAGCAGTACTTC.

This sequence joins TRBV27 and TRBJ2-7; perhaps TRBD1 as D (5 bases). Germline V CDR1 and CDR2: MNHEY, SMNVEV (reference sequence). The CDR3 runs 14 residues. V was trimmed by 4 bases and J by 3 bases, leaving 13 bases between them. CDR3 region: CASSWGQGIYEQYF. The CDR3 DNA is TGTGCCAGCAGTTGGGGTCAGGGAATCTACGAGCAGTACTTC.

A remark on this clone: Other DNA sequences in the same sample also yield this CDR3. The CDR3 here is CASSVVGGSTEAFF. The CDR3 nucleotides read TGTGCCAGCAGCGTAGTTGGAGGGAGCACTGAAGCTTTCTTT. V gene TRBV9 combines with J gene TRBJ1-1; D call uncertain. The CDR3 totals 14 residues. V dropped 0 bases and J dropped 4 bases, with 10 bases sitting between them. Germline V gives CDR1 SGDLS, CDR2 YYNGEE.

The chain links TRBV2 to TRBJ2-7, with 10 bases aligning to TRBD2. CDR1 and CDR2 (germline): SNHLY, FYNNEI. This CDR3 comprises 18 residues. V gave up 10 bases and J gave up 4 bases; unmatched junction bases: 22. Here the CDR3 DNA reads TGTGCCACTAGGGGGCTAGCGGGAGTATCTAAAGAGTGGTACGAGCAGTACTTC. Encoded protein: CATRGLAGVSKEWYEQYF.

This rearrangement joins TRBV7-8 to TRBJ2-7; 7 nucleotides line up with TRBD2. Germline CDR1 reads SGHVS; CDR2 reads FQNEAQ. The V and J ends lost 0 bases and 3 bases, in that order; junction bases with no gene match: 5. The CDR3 contains 15 residues. The CDR3 nucleotides read TGTGCCAGCAGCTTAGCTGCGGGAGCGGTCTACGAGCAGTACTTC. Amino acids: CASSLAAGAVYEQYF.

J is TRBJ1-3 and V is TRBV7-6, with a possible D match to TRBD1 (6 bases). The CDR3 length is 15 residues. Germline CDR1 and CDR2: SGHVS and FNYEAQ. Trimming took 5 bases from V and 3 from J, leaving 14 bases between them. The CDR3 sequence: CASSPWGQLGNTIYF. For the CDR3, the DNA is TGTGCCAGCAGCCCCTGGGGACAACTTGGAAACACCATATATTTT.

A single count supports this clone. V usage is TRBV6-5 and J usage is TRBJ1-2, with 8 bases lining up with TRBD1. V was clipped by 2 bases and J by 9 bases; unmatched bases: 5. The CDR3 totals 13 residues. Germline loops: CDR1 MNHEY, CDR2 SVGAGI. DNA of the CDR3: TGTGCCAGCAGTTACGGTGGACAGGGCAGCTACACCTTC. This gives the protein CASSYGGQGSYTF.

As for this clone: In this CDR3 the conserved last residue, phenylalanine or tryptophan, is missing, so a read error is likely. The DNA is left out, because the CDR3 cannot be placed on it with certainty; the CDR3 is given as TCRdb lists it. V and J are TRBV6-5 and TRBJ1-2; the table's D call TRBD1 went unverified against the DNA. Termini included, the CDR3 measures 9 amino acids. Germline loops: CDR1 MNHEY, CDR2 SVGAGI. The CDR3 reads CASTQGPSR.

This sequence joins TRBV4-3 and TRBJ2-3, with D unresolved. This CDR3 comprises 13 residues. V was pared by 0 bases and J by 6 bases, with 7 bases between. Germline loops: CDR1 LGHNA, CDR2 YSLEER. Here the CDR3 reads CASSQELLDTQYF. CDR3 sequence (DNA): TGCGCCAGCAGCCAAGAGCTATTGGATACGCAGTATTTT.

J is TRBJ1-5 and V is TRBV6-1; D is perhaps TRBD1 (5 bases). The CDR3 contains 16 residues. The V gene's germline CDR1 is MNHNS and CDR2 SASEGT. The V gene lost 2 bases and the J gene lost 4 bases, with 15 bases spanning the gap. The CDR3 reads CASSEQGVKGNQPQHF. CDR3 in DNA: TGTGCCAGCAGTGAACAGGGCGTCAAGGGGAATCAGCCCCAGCATTTT.

The genes are TRBV6-1 and TRBJ2-7; D gene unclear. This CDR3 contains 14 residues. Germline loops: CDR1 MNHNS, CDR2 SASEGT. The V end lost 2 bases, the J end lost 4 bases, and 12 bases lay between the germline ends. CDR3 sequence (DNA): TGTGCCAGCAGTGAACCCAGAAATCTTTACGAGCAGTACTTC. Its protein is CASSEPRNLYEQYF.

In this sample, this clone turned up once. DNA for the CDR3: TGTGCCAGCAGCGCTGGACTAGCGGGAGTAGAGACCCAGTACTTC. This gives the protein CASSAGLAGVETQYF. The chain links TRBV9 to TRBJ2-5, with TRBD2 matching 13 bases. This CDR3 has 15 amino acids. V gave up 3 bases and J gave up 4 bases; unmatched junction bases: 3. Germline CDR1 is SGDLS and CDR2 is YYNGEE.

This clone was detected only once. The rearrangement joins TRBV30 to TRBJ2-4; D unresolved. V lost 0 bases and J lost 8, with 5 bases in between. Germline V gene sequence: CDR1 GTSNPN, CDR2 SVGIG (reference sequence). The CDR3 loop spans 11 amino acids. DNA of the CDR3: TGTGCCTGGAGTGTACAATACATTCAGTACTTC. It specifies CAWSVQYIQYF.

The V gene is TRBV30, the J gene TRBJ1-5; D unclear. Looked up from germline, CDR1 is GTSNPN and CDR2 is SVGIG (reference sequence). V lost 0 bases to trimming and J lost 3 bases, with 9 bases between them. The CDR3 consists of 14 residues. Here the CDR3 reads CAWSVLQINQPQHF. The CDR3 DNA reads TGTGCCTGGAGTGTTTTGCAGATCAATCAGCCCCAGCATTTT.

The chain has TRBV2 and TRBJ2-3, with D possibly being TRBD2 (6 bases). In germline, CDR1 is SNHLY, CDR2 FYNNEI. The ends were cut back, 8 bases at V and 8 bases at J, with 11 bases in the middle. The CDR3 sequence is 11 residues long. CDR3 DNA: TGTGCCAGCCCCTTGGGGGGTACGCAGTATTTT. This encodes CASPLGGTQYF.

This sequence joins TRBV25-1 and TRBJ2-1; 11 bases match TRBD2. Germline CDR1 reads MGHDK; CDR2 reads SYGVNS. V dropped 7 bases and J dropped 0; count of bases not matched to a gene: 8. The CDR3 consists of 17 residues. The CDR3 nucleotides read TGTGCCAGCACCAGGGCCGGGACTAGCGGCTCCTACAATGAGCAGTTCTTC. Translated: CASTRAGTSGSYNEQFF.